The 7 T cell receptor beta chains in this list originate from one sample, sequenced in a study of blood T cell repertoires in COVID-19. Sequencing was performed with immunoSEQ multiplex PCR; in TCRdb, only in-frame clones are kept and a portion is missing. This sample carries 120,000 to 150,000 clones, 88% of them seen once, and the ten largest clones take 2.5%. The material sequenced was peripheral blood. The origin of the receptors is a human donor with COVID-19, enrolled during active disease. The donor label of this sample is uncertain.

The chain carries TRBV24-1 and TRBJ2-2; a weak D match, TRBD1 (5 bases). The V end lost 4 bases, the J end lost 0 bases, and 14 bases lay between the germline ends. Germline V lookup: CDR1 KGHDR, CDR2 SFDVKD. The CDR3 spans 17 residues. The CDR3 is CATSDIGVRANTGELFF. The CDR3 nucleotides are TGTGCCACCAGTGACATAGGGGTACGCGCGAACACCGGGGAGCTGTTTTTT.

The CDR3 reads CASSFAETGTEAFF. The DNA for the CDR3 is TGCGCCAGCAGCTTTGCGGAAACGGGGACTGAAGCTTTCTTT. The V call is TRBV5-1, the J call TRBJ1-1, with D uncertain. V lost 2 bases to trimming and J lost 5 bases, with 13 bases between them. Germline CDR1 reads SGHRS; CDR2 reads YFSETQ. CDR3 length equals 14 residues.

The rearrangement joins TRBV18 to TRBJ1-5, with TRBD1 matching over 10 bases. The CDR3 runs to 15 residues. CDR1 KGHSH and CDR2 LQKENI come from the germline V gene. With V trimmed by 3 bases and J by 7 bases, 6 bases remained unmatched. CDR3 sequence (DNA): TGTGCCAGCTCACCTATCCAGGACAGGGGGCAGCCCCAGCATTTT. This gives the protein CASSPIQDRGQPQHF.

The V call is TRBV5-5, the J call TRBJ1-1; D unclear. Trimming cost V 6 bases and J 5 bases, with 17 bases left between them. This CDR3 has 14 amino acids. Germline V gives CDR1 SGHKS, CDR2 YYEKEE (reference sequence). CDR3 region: CASTTRGLETEAFF. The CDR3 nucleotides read TGTGCCAGCACCACCCGAGGGCTTGAAACTGAAGCTTTCTTT.

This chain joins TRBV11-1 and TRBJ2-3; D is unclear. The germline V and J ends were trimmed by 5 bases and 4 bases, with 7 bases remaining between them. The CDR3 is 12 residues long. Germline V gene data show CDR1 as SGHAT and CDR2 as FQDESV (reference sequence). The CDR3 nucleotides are TGTGCCAGCAGCCGAGTGGCAGATACGCAGTATTTT. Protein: CASSRVADTQYF.

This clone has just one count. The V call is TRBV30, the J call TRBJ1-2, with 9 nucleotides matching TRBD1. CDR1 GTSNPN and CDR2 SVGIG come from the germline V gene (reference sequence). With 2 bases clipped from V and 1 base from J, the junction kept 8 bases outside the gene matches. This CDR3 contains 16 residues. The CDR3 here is CAWSTRRGQGNYGYTF. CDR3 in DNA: TGTGCCTGGAGTACCCGCAGGGGACAGGGTAACTATGGCTACACCTTC.

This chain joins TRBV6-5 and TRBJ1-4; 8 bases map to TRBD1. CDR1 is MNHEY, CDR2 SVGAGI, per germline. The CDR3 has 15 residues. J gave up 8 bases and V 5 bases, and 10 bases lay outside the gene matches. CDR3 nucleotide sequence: TGTGCCAGCAGTCCGTCGACAGGGGCGAGGGAAAAACTGTTTTTT. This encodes CASSPSTGAREKLFF.